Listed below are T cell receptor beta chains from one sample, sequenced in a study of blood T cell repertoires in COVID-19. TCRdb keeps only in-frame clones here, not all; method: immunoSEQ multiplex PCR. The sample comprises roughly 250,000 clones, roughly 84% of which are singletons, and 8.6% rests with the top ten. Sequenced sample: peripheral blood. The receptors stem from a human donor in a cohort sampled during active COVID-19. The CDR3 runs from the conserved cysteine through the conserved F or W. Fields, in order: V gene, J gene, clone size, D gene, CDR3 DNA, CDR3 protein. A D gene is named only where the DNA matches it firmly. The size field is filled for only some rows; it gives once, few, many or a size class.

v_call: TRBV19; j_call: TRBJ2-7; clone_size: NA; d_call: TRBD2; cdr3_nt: TGTGCCAGTAGTATTAGCGGCGGGAGAGAAGTGCAGTACTTC; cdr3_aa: CASSISGGREVQYF
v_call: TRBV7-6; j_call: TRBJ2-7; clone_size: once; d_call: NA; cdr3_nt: TGTGCCAGCAGCTTAGGGGTGAGTGCGGACGAGCAGTACTTC; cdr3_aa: CASSLGVSADEQYF
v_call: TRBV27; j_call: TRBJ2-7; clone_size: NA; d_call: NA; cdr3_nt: TGTGCCAGCAGTCAGGGGGGCTACGAGCAGTACTTC; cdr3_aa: CASSQGGYEQYF
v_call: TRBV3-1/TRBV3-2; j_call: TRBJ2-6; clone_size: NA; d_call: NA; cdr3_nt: TGTGCCAGCAGCCAAGGGAGGTCTGGGGCCAACGTCCTGACTTTC; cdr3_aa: CASSQGRSGANVLTF
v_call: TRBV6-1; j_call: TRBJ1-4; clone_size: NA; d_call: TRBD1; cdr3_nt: TGTGCCAGCAGTGACGGGGACAGGGATGAAAAACTGTTTTTT; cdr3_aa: CASSDGDRDEKLFF
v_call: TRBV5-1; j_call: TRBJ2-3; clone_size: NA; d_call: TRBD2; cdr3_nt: TGCGCCAGCAGCCCCGGACTAGCGGGGGGGCAGGAATCAGATACGCAGTATTTT; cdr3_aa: CASSPGLAGGQESDTQYF
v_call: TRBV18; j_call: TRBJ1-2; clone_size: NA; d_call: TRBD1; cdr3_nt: TGTGCCAGCTCACCTTTGGACAGGGAGGGACATGGCTACACCTTC; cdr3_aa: CASSPLDREGHGYTF
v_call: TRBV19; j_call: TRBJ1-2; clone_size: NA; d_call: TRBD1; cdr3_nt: TGTGCCAGTAGTAGGCCCCTGGGACAGACCTATGGCTACACCTTC; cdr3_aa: CASSRPLGQTYGYTF
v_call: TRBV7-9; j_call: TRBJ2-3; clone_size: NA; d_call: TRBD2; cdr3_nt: TGTGCCAGCAGCTCCCGAGCGGGACCCACAGATACGCAGTATTTT; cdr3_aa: CASSSRAGPTDTQYF
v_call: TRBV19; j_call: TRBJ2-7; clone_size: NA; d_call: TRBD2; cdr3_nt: TGTGCCAGTAGTACGGGGGGACTAGCGGCCTACGAGCAGTACTTC; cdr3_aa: CASSTGGLAAYEQYF
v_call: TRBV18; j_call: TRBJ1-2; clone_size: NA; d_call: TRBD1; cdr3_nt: TGTGCCAGCTCACCACCCGGGACAGGGTCAGGCTACACCTTC; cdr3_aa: CASSPPGTGSGYTF
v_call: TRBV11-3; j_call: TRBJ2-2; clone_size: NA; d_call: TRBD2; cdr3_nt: TGTGCCAGCAGCTCCGGGAGGGAAACCGGGGAGCTGTTTTTT; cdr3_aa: CASSSGRETGELFF
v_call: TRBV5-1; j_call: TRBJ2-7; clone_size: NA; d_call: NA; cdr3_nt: TGCGCCAGCAGCTCTCGTGGGGCTTCCTACGAGCAGTACTTC; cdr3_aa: CASSSRGASYEQYF
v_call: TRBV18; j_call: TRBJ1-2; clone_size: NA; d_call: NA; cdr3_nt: TGTGCCAGCTCAAACCGGGCCAACAGGGACTATGGCGACACCTTC; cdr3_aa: CASSNRANRDYGDTF
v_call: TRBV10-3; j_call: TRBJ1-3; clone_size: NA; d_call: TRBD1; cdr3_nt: TGTGCCATCAGTGACAGGGGGCAATCTGGAAACACCATATATTTT; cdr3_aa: CAISDRGQSGNTIYF
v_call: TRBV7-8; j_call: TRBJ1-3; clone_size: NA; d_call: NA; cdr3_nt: TGTGCCAGCAGGCCAGACAGGATCTCTGGAAACACCATATATTTT; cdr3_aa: CASRPDRISGNTIYF
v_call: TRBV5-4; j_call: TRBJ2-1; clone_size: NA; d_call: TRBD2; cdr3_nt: TGTGCCAGCTCGAGGACTAGCTCATACAATGAGCAGTTCTTC; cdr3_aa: CASSRTSSYNEQFF
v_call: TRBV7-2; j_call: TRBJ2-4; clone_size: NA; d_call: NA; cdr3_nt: TGTGCCAGCACCCGTTCAGGTTTAGAGGGCTCCAAAAACATTCAGTACTTC; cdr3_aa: CASTRSGLEGSKNIQYF
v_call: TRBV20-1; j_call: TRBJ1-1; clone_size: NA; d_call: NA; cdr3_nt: TGCAGGGGACAGAACACTGAAGCTTTCTTT; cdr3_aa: CRGQNTEAFF
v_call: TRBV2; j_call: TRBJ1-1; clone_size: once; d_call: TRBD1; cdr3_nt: TGTGCCAGCAGTACAGGGGGTTGGACTGAAGCTTTCTTT; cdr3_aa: CASSTGGWTEAFF
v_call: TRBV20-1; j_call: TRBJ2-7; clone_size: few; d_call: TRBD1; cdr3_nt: TGCAGTGCTAGTCCCGGGACAGGGATATACGAGCAGTACTTC; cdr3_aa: CSASPGTGIYEQYF
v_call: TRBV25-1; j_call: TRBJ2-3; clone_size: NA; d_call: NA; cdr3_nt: TGTGCCAGCAGTGACTCCGGGAGTAGTGCAGATACGCAGTATTTT; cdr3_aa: CASSDSGSSADTQYF
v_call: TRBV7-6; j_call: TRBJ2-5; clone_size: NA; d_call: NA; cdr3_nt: TGTGCCAGCAGCCCCACAGGGATGCGAGAGACCCAGTACTTC; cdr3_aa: CASSPTGMRETQYF
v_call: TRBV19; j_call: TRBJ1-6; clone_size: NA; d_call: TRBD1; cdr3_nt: TGTGCCACCGCCGGGGGACAGGGAGGACGTTCACCCCTCCACTTT; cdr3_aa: CATAGGQGGRSPLHF
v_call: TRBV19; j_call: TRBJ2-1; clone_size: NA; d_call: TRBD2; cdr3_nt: TGTGCCAGTAGTATGGGACTAGCGGGAGTGGTCAGGCATGAGCAGTTCTTC; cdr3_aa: CASSMGLAGVVRHEQFF
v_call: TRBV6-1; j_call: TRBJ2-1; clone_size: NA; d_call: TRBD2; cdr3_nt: TGTGCCAGCAGTGAACTAGCGGGAGCGCCCTACAATGAGCAGTTCTTC; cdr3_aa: CASSELAGAPYNEQFF
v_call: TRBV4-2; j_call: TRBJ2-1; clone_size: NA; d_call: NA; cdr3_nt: TGTGCCAGCGGTAAAGGCGGCAGCTCCTACAATGAGCAGTTCTTC; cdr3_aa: CASGKGGSSYNEQFF